Following are 30 T cell receptor beta chains from one sample sequenced in a study of blood T cell repertoires in COVID-19. Repertoires were generated with immunoSEQ multiplex PCR, while TCRdb's copy carries only in-frame clones and drops some. The sample lists about 190,000 clones, roughly 90% occurring once. Sequencing was performed on peripheral blood. All receptors come from a man in his forties with acute or convalescent COVID-19.

This chain links TRBV5-4 with TRBJ1-5, with D perhaps TRBD1 (5 bases). The CDR3 is made up of 17 amino acids. The V and J ends lost 0 bases and 6 bases respectively, with 19 bases between them. The germline V gene encodes CDR1 SGHNT and CDR2 YYREEE (reference sequence). Here the CDR3 reads CASSLGGASGVSQPQHF. The CDR3 nucleotides read TGTGCCAGCAGCTTGGGGGGTGCCTCGGGGGTGAGTCAGCCCCAGCATTTT.

The genes are TRBV7-9 and TRBJ2-3; D gene ambiguous. V lost 5 bases to trimming and J lost 0 bases, with 12 bases between them. Germline V CDR1 and CDR2: SEHNR, FQNEAQ (reference sequence). The CDR3 loop spans 15 amino acids. This CDR3 is CASSANRLSTDTQYF. The CDR3 DNA follows: TGTGCCAGCAGCGCTAACCGCCTTAGCACAGATACGCAGTATTTT.

The rearrangement links TRBV19 to TRBJ1-5; 7 positions agree with TRBD1. The length of the CDR3 is 16 residues. The V gene end was trimmed by 2 bases and the J gene end by 1 base; junction bases not matched to a gene: 5. CDR1 is LNHDA, CDR2 SQIVND, per germline (reference sequence). The DNA for the CDR3 is TGTGCCAGTAGTATACAGGGGGGTATAAGCAATCAGCCCCAGCATTTT. This encodes CASSIQGGISNQPQHF.

This rearrangement joins TRBV27 to TRBJ2-2; no firm D call. CDR1 is MNHEY, CDR2 SMNVEV, per germline (reference sequence). The CDR3 is 15 amino acids. V was cut by 2 bases and J by 3 bases, with 10 bases left in between. The CDR3 reads CASSLGSPYTGELFF. The CDR3, as DNA: TGTGCCAGCAGTTTAGGTAGCCCGTACACCGGGGAGCTGTTTTTT.

About this clone itself: This sample includes further DNA sequences coding for the same CDR3. V usage is TRBV6-5 and J usage is TRBJ1-5; TRBD1 matches at 7 bases. CDR1 and CDR2 from the germline V gene are MNHEY and SVGAGI. Trimming cost V 2 bases and J 2 bases; bases outside gene matches: 0. CDR3 length: 14 residues. Here the CDR3 reads CASSYRGRNQPQHF. CDR3 DNA: TGTGCCAGCAGTTACAGGGGGCGCAATCAGCCCCAGCATTTT.

This rearrangement joins TRBV11-3 to TRBJ2-1, with TRBD1 matching over 7 bases. This CDR3 is built from 15 residues. V trimming: 5 bases; J trimming: 0 bases; junction bases outside the gene matches: 4. CDR1 and CDR2 from the germline V gene are SGHNT and YENEEA. The CDR3 reads CASSRGGLSYNEQFF. The DNA of the CDR3 is TGTGCCAGCAGCCGAGGGGGCCTCTCCTACAATGAGCAGTTCTTC.

J is TRBJ2-7 and V is TRBV3-1 (or the pseudogene TRBV3-2); TRBD2 might be the D (6 bases). Germline V gene lookup returns CDR1 LGHDT and CDR2 YNNKEL (reference sequence). The CDR3 covers 15 residues. V was pared by 2 bases and J by 6 bases, with 17 bases between. The CDR3 coding sequence is TGTGCCAGCAGCCAAATGAGTGGAGGGGCCAGCGAGCAGTACTTC. It specifies CASSQMSGGASEQYF.

The chain recombines TRBV16 with TRBJ1-1, with 7 positions matching TRBD1. Germline CDR1 and CDR2: KGHSY and FQNENV. The CDR3 is 15 amino acids. After removal of 0 bases from V and 0 bases from J, the junction contained 1 base not matched to a gene. The CDR3 region has the DNA TGTGCCAGCAGCCAATCGGGGACAGTGAACACTGAAGCTTTCTTT. This translates into CASSQSGTVNTEAFF.

This clone was seen a single time. V gene TRBV28 combines with J gene TRBJ1-1, with 8 bases matching TRBD1. Germline CDR1 reads MDHEN; CDR2 reads SYDVKM. The trim removed 6 bases at V and 7 bases at J, leaving 13 bases unmatched. CDR3 length equals 15 residues. The CDR3 DNA is TGTGCCAGCAGCGCGCCAAACAGGGGGATTCGTGAAGCTTTCTTT. Protein product: CASSAPNRGIREAFF.

The J gene is TRBJ2-3, the V gene TRBV3-1 (or the pseudogene TRBV3-2), with a possible D match to TRBD2 (6 bases). CDR3 size: 15 residues. The V and J ends lost 1 base and 6 bases respectively, with 14 bases between them. Germline values: CDR1 LGHDT, CDR2 YNNKEL (reference sequence). The CDR3 sequence is CASSQVRSRGDTQYF. DNA of the CDR3: TGTGCCAGCAGCCAAGTCAGGAGTCGGGGGGATACGCAGTATTTT.

The count of this clone is one. The chain employs TRBV30 and TRBJ2-7; 9 bases fit TRBD1. Germline V gene sequence: CDR1 GTSNPN, CDR2 SVGIG (reference sequence). The CDR3 contains 15 residues. V gave up 4 bases and J gave up 6 bases; unmatched junction bases: 13. The CDR3 region is CAWTGRGQGGPEQYF. The CDR3 bases are TGTGCCTGGACCGGTAGGGGACAGGGAGGTCCCGAGCAGTACTTC.

For the CDR3, the DNA is TGTGCCAGCAGGGAAAATGCGGGACAGGCGGGTGAAGCTTTCTTT. Translated, it gives CASRENAGQAGEAFF. The gene calls are TRBV2 and TRBJ1-1; TRBD1 aligns across 8 bases. Germline V lookup: CDR1 SNHLY, CDR2 FYNNEI. V was pared by 6 bases and J by 7 bases, with 13 bases of the junction left unmatched. This CDR3 has 15 residues.

The chain recombines TRBV4-3 with TRBJ1-3; 7 nucleotides match TRBD1. CDR3 length: 15 amino acids. Germline V gene lookup returns CDR1 LGHNA and CDR2 YSLEER. Trimming cost V 2 bases and J 2 bases; bases outside gene matches: 3. The CDR3 spells CASSQSTGAGNTIYF. The CDR3 DNA sequence: TGCGCCAGCAGCCAATCCACAGGGGCTGGAAACACCATATATTTT.

V is TRBV4-2 and J is TRBJ1-6; 11 bases agree with TRBD1. V lost 4 bases, J lost 10 bases, and 3 bases stayed unmatched. The CDR3 is 14 amino acids. Germline loops: CDR1 LGHNA, CDR2 YNFKEQ. CDR3 DNA sequence: TGTGCCAGCAGCCCTCGGGACAGGGGGTCACCCCTCCACTTT. Amino acid sequence: CASSPRDRGSPLHF.

V gene TRBV4-3 combines with J gene TRBJ2-2, with D perhaps TRBD1 (5 bases). Germline-derived CDR1 and CDR2 are LGHNA and YSLEER. V lost 4 bases, J lost 3 bases, and 12 bases lay in between. There are 15 residues in the CDR3. CDR3 loop: CASSPTAKHTGELFF. The CDR3 DNA is TGCGCCAGCAGCCCGACAGCTAAACACACCGGGGAGCTGTTTTTT.

This clone was picked up one time. The rearrangement links TRBV18 to TRBJ1-2; the D is unclear. V lost 3 bases and J 5 bases, leaving 13 bases between the germline ends. Germline V lookup: CDR1 KGHSH, CDR2 LQKENI. This CDR3 has 14 residues. This chain's CDR3 is CASSPTEVEYGYTF. The DNA for the CDR3 is TGTGCCAGCTCACCCACTGAGGTCGAGTATGGCTACACCTTC.

The chain has TRBV15 and TRBJ1-2; D perhaps matches TRBD1 (5 bases). The CDR3 length is 14 residues. V shed 0 bases and J shed 5 bases, with 10 bases lying between them. Per germline, CDR1 LNHNV and CDR2 YYDKDF (reference sequence). The CDR3 DNA sequence: TGTGCCACCAGCAGAGACAGGGCCTCTTATGGCTACACCTTC. It codes for CATSRDRASYGYTF.

The chain joins TRBV3-1 (or the pseudogene TRBV3-2) to TRBJ2-7; no definite D call. The V end was cut by 4 bases, the J end by 2 bases, with 9 bases between. The CDR3 is made up of 13 amino acids. Germline assignment: CDR1 LGHDT and CDR2 YNNKEL (reference sequence). CDR3 nucleotide sequence: TGTGCCAGCAGCCCACGGTCAACCTACGAGCAGTACTTC. The encoded protein is CASSPRSTYEQYF.

The J gene is TRBJ1-1, the V gene TRBV13; 9 bases align to TRBD1. V gave up 5 bases and J gave up 5 bases; unmatched junction bases: 9. CDR1 is PRHDT and CDR2 is FYEKMQ in the germline V gene (reference sequence). This CDR3 has 15 amino acids. The CDR3 protein is CASSTTTGGRTEAFF. The CDR3 DNA reads TGTGCCAGCAGCACAACAACAGGGGGCAGGACTGAAGCTTTCTTT.

The chain employs TRBV9 and TRBJ2-4; 9 bases agree with TRBD2. Germline trimming cut 4 bases from V and 0 bases from J; bases unmatched to any gene: 11. From germline, CDR1 is SGDLS and CDR2 YYNGEE. CDR3 length: 18 residues. The chain's CDR3 is CASSFASGVFLAKNIQYF. DNA for the CDR3: TGTGCCAGCAGCTTCGCTAGCGGGGTTTTTCTAGCCAAAAACATTCAGTACTTC.

The V and J genes are TRBV15 and TRBJ1-3; D is uncertain. The CDR3 has 17 residues. The germline V gene has CDR1 LNHNV and CDR2 YYDKDF (reference sequence). V lost 0 bases and J lost 0, with 12 bases in between. Here the CDR3 reads CATSRERSLSSGNTIYF. In nucleotides, the CDR3 is TGTGCCACCAGCAGAGAGCGGAGCCTAAGCTCTGGAAACACCATATATTTT.

The rearrangement links TRBV5-1 to TRBJ2-7; 7 nucleotides align to TRBD2. The CDR3 consists of 14 residues. V gave up 3 bases and J gave up 9 bases; unmatched junction bases: 12. Germline-derived CDR1 and CDR2 are SGHRS and YFSETQ. The CDR3 sequence: CASSSAGAGVVQYF. DNA for the CDR3: TGCGCCAGCAGCTCCGCCGGGGCGGGGGTCGTGCAGTACTTC.

This clone occurred a few times. The J gene is TRBJ2-7, the V gene TRBV6-2 or TRBV6-3; the match to TRBD2 covers 10 bases. Per the germline V gene, CDR1 is MNHEY and CDR2 is SVGEGT. Germline trimming cut 4 bases from V and 0 bases from J; bases unmatched to any gene: 6. The CDR3 is 16 residues long. CDR3 region: CASSSPASGSSYEQYF. Written as DNA, the CDR3 is TGTGCCAGCAGTTCTCCTGCTAGCGGGAGCTCCTACGAGCAGTACTTC.

The chain carries TRBV6-5 and TRBJ1-6, with 7 bases lining up with TRBD1. The CDR3 is 15 amino acids. Germline V gene lookup returns CDR1 MNHEY and CDR2 SVGAGI. V shed 7 bases, J shed 1 base, and the junction held 4 bases outside the gene matches. CDR3 loop: CASKIQGSYNSPLHF. CDR3 DNA: TGTGCCAGCAAAATACAGGGGTCCTATAATTCACCCCTCCACTTT.

This clone was seen just once. V gene TRBV10-2 combines with J gene TRBJ2-2; D is undetermined. The germline V gene has CDR1 WSHSY and CDR2 SAAADI. Trimming stripped 2 bases from V and 4 bases from J, with 5 bases between. The CDR3 is made up of 13 amino acids. DNA of the CDR3: TGCGCCAGCAGTGAGGGCCTCACCGGGGAGCTGTTTTTT. Protein sequence: CASSEGLTGELFF.

The chain is built from TRBV30 and TRBJ2-3; 8 bases line up with TRBD2. This CDR3 is 13 amino acids long. CDR1 and CDR2 (germline): GTSNPN, SVGIG (reference sequence). V was clipped by 4 bases and J by 1 base; unmatched bases: 1. The CDR3, as DNA: TGTGCCTGGATACTAGCGGGCACAGATACGCAGTATTTT. It yields the protein CAWILAGTDTQYF.

The chain is built from TRBV7-2 and TRBJ1-3; D is ambiguous. V was shortened by 2 bases and J by 4 bases, with 6 bases between the two germline ends. The CDR3 is 13 residues long. The germline V gene has CDR1 SGHTA and CDR2 FQGNSA. The chain's CDR3 is CASSLLQGNTIYF. CDR3 sequence (DNA): TGTGCCAGCAGCTTACTGCAGGGAAACACCATATATTTT.

The chain has TRBV7-2 and TRBJ2-5; 8 positions match TRBD1. Germline assignment: CDR1 SGHTA and CDR2 FQGNSA. CDR3 size: 15 residues. V was clipped by 6 bases and J by 2 bases; unmatched bases: 8. CDR3 in amino acids: CASSPDRGPQETQYF. The DNA of the CDR3 is TGTGCCAGCAGTCCCGACAGGGGACCTCAAGAGACCCAGTACTTC.

This clone has just a few counts. V gene TRBV5-1 combines with J gene TRBJ2-2; weak D call: TRBD2 (5 bases). The germline CDR1 and CDR2 sequences are SGHRS and YFSETQ. The CDR3 length is 17 residues. V was trimmed by 0 bases and J by 4 bases, leaving 16 bases between them. The CDR3 loop is CASSLESGFSSTGELFF. In DNA form, the CDR3 reads TGCGCCAGCAGCTTGGAGTCGGGGTTTTCGTCCACCGGGGAGCTGTTTTTT.

This clone was observed a single time. This chain links TRBV7-3 with TRBJ2-5; 9 bases match TRBD1. The junction had 20 bases not matched to a gene; V was cut back by 4 bases and J by 5 bases. The length of the CDR3 is 19 residues. Germline assignment: CDR1 SGHTA and CDR2 FQGTGA. DNA for the CDR3: TGTGCCAGCAGCTCCCGTCATGAAGTACAGGGGGCGCAAAGGGAGACCCAGTACTTC. Its protein product is CASSSRHEVQGAQRETQYF.